This record looks at one T cell receptor beta chain sequence and its context. With 6 bases clipped from V and 8 bases from J, the junction kept 11 bases outside the gene matches. The germline CDR1 and CDR2 sequences are SQVTM and ANQGSEA. This CDR3 has 13 residues. Unsorted samples, those not sorted, used approximately 100 million PBMCs for genomic DNA. This was a deep-level run. The data were produced by immunoSEQ multiplex PCR, yet TCRdb's version contains in-frame clones alone and is incomplete. The table lists roughly 490,000 clones, about 79% of them singletons, with roughly 13% in the top ten. The record originates from a study of shared clonotypes between healthy human individuals.

The clonotype was recovered from a woman between 40 and 50 years old in good health. Some clones in this sample may be carry-over from other donors' samples. The sample consisted of PBMCs. The rearrangement links TRBV29-1 to TRBJ1-2; 8 nucleotides align to TRBD1. CDR3 coding DNA: TGCAGCGTAGATAAACAGGGGGTGAAAGGCTACACCTTC. Protein: CSVDKQGVKGYTF. Variable domain in full (rest from reference TRBV29-1 and TRBJ1-2): SAVISQKPSRDICQRGTSLTIQCQVDSQVTMMFWYRQQPGQSLTLIATANQGSEATYESGFVIDKFPISRPNLTFSTLTVSNMSPEDSSIYLCSVDKQGVKGYTFGSGTRLTVV.